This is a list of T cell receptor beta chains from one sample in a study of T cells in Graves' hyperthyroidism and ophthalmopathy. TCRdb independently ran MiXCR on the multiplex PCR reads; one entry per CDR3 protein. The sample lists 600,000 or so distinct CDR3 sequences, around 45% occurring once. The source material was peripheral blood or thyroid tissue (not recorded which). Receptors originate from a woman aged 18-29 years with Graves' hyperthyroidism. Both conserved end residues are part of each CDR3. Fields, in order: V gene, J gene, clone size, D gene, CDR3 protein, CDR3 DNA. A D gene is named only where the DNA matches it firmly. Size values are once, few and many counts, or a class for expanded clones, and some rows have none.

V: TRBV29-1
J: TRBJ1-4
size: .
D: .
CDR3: CSVAPAGLNEKLFF
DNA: TGCAGCGTTGCCCCGGCAGGATTAAATGAAAAACTGTTTTTT

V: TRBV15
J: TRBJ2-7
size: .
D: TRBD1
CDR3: CATSRGRQGLAEQYF
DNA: TGTGCCACCAGCAGAGGGCGACAGGGGCTCGCCGAGCAGTACTTC

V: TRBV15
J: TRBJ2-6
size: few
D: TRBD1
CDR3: CATSPTGVNVLTF
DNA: TGTGCCACCAGCCCGACAGGGGTTAACGTCCTGACTTTC

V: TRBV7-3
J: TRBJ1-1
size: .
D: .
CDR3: CASTERLGNTEAFF
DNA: TGTGCCAGTACTGAAAGGCTGGGGAACACTGAAGCTTTCTTT

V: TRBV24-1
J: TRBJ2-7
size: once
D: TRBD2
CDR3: CATSSESAGNYEQYF
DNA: TGTGCCACCAGCAGTGAATCAGCGGGAAACTACGAGCAGTACTTC

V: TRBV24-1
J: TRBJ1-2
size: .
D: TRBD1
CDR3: CATSDRTGANYTF
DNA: TGTGCCACCAGTGACCGGACAGGGGCGAATTACACCTTC

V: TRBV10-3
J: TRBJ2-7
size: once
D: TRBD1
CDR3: CAIRMGQGRNEQYF
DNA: TGTGCCATCAGGATGGGACAGGGGCGGAACGAGCAGTACTTC

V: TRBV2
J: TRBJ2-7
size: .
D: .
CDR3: CASNTGSYEQYF
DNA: TGTGCCAGCAATACAGGGTCCTACGAGCAGTACTTC

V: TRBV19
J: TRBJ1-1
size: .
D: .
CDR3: CASSMLGTTEAFF
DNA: TGTGCCAGTAGTATGCTGGGAACGACTGAAGCTTTCTTT

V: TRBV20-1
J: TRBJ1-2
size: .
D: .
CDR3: CSASELKNYGYTF
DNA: TGCAGTGCTAGCGAACTAAAAAACTATGGCTACACCTTC

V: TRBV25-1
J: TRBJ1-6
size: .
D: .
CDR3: CASGGLASPLHF
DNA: TGTGCCTCGGGGGGCCTTGCTTCACCCCTCCACTTT

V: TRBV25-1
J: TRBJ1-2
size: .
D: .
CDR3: CASSQDMGLNYGYTF
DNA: TGTGCCAGCAGCCAAGATATGGGACTGAACTATGGCTACACCTTC

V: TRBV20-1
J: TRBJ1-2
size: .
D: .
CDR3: CSARSQPGYTF
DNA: TGCAGTGCTAGAAGTCAACCGGGCTACACCTTC

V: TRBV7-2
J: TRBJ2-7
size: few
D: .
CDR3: CASSSLMQTYEQYF
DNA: TGTGCCAGCAGCTCGTTGATGCAGACCTACGAGCAGTACTTC

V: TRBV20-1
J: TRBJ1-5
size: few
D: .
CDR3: CSASQGRFGNQPQHF
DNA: TGCAGTGCTAGTCAGGGTCGGTTCGGCAATCAGCCCCAGCATTTT

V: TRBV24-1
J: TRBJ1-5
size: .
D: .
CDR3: CATLDGQPQHF
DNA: TGTGCCACCCTCGATGGCCAGCCCCAGCATTTT

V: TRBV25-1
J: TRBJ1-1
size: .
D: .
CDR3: CASSEFGGTNTEAFF
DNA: TGTGCCAGCAGTGAATTTGGGGGGACGAACACTGAAGCTTTCTTT

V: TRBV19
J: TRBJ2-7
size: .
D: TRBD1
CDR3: CASSPGTGEYEQYF
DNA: TGTGCCAGTAGTCCAGGGACAGGGGAGTACGAGCAGTACTTC

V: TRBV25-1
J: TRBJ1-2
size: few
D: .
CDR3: CASSLDPTVYGYTF
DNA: TGCGCCAGCAGCTTGGACCCAACAGTTTATGGCTACACCTTC

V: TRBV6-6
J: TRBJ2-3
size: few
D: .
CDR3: CASSYDGSSTDTQYF
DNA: TGTGCCAGCAGTTACGATGGCAGTAGCACAGATACGCAGTATTTT

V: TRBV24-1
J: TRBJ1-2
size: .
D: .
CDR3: CATSDPGEDGYTF
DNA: TGCGCCACCAGTGATCCGGGGGAGGATGGCTACACCTTC

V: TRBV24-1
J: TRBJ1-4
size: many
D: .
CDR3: CATSAMGRGGDEKLFF
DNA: TGTGCCACCAGTGCTATGGGACGCGGCGGGGATGAAAAACTGTTTTTT